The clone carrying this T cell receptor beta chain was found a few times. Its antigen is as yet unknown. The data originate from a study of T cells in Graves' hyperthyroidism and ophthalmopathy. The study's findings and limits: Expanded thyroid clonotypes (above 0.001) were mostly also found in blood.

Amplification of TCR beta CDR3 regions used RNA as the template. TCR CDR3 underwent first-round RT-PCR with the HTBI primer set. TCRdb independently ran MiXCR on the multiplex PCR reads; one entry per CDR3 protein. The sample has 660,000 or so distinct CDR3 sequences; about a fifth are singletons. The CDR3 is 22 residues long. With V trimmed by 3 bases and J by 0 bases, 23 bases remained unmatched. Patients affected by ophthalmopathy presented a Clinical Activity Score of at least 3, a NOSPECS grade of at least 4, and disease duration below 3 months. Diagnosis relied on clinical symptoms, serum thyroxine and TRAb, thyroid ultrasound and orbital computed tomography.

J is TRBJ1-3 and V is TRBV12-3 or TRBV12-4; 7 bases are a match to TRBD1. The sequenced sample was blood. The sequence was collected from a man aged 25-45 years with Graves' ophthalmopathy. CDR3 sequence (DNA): TGTGCCAGCAGTTTCCGCCGAGTGGGACAGCCGAAAATTATTAACTCTGGAAACACCATATATTTT. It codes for CASSFRRVGQPKIINSGNTIYF.